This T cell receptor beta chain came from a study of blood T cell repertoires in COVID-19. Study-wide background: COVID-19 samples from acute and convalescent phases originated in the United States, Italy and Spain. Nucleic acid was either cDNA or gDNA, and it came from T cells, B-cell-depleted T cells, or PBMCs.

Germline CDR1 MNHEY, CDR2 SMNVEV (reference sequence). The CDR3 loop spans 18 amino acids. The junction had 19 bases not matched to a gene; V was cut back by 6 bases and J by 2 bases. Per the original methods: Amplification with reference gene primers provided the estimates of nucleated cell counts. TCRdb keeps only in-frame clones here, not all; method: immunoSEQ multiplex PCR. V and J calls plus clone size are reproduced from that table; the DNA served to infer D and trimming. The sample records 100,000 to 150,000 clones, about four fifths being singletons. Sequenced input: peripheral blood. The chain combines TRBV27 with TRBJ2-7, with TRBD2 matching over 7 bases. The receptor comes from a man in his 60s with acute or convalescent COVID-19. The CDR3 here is CASSRNRGPTSVAYEQYF. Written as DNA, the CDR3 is TGTGCCAGCAGCCGAAACAGAGGGCCTACTAGCGTCGCCTACGAGCAGTACTTC.